A single sample is the source of the 14 T cell receptor beta chains below, sequenced in a study of cytomegalovirus exposure and HLA in healthy donors. This PCR relied on a set of 60 Vbeta primers and 13 Jbeta primers. The repertoire was sequenced with immunoSEQ multiplex PCR; TCRdb's copy has only in-frame clones and lacks some. The table shows 95,000 to 150,000 clones, with around 77% occurring only once. The sample taken for sequencing was PBMCs. All receptors come from a human donor in good health.

The genes are TRBV5-4 and TRBJ2-7; D is unresolved. This CDR3 is built from 14 residues. V lost 0 bases and J 2 bases, leaving 9 bases between the germline ends. From germline, CDR1 is SGHNT and CDR2 YYREEE (reference sequence). The CDR3 sequence is CASSLDLAPYEQYF. CDR3 DNA sequence: TGTGCCAGCAGCTTGGATTTAGCCCCCTACGAGCAGTACTTC.

The rearrangement links TRBV28 to TRBJ1-6; perhaps TRBD1 as D (5 bases). CDR3 length: 14 residues. Looked up from germline, CDR1 is MDHEN and CDR2 is SYDVKM. The V and J ends lost 8 bases and 7 bases respectively, with 15 bases between them. The CDR3: CASSPAGRNSPLHF. The CDR3 DNA is TGTGCCAGCTCCCCCGCAGGGAGGAATTCACCCCTCCACTTT.

The chain links TRBV6-5 to TRBJ1-3; 8 positions agree with TRBD1. Trimming removed 6 bases from V and 4 bases from J; junction bases left unmatched: 5. CDR3 size: 14 residues. Germline loops: CDR1 MNHEY, CDR2 SVGAGI. The CDR3 DNA reads TGTGCCAGCAGCGGACAGGGAGTCGGAAACACCATATATTTT. Translated: CASSGQGVGNTIYF.

This CDR3 is CASSLSENNEQFF. The CDR3 DNA reads as TGTGCCAGCAGTTTATCGGAGAACAATGAGCAGTTCTTC. The chain links TRBV27 to TRBJ2-1; D is undetermined. CDR1 and CDR2 (germline): MNHEY, SMNVEV (reference sequence). This CDR3 region has 13 residues. V was pared by 0 bases and J by 5 bases, with 5 bases between.

V is TRBV6-5 and J is TRBJ2-1, with 8 nucleotides matching TRBD1. V lost 6 bases to trimming and J lost 9 bases; unmatched junction nucleotides: 10. Germline CDR1 and CDR2: MNHEY and SVGAGI. This CDR3 spans 14 amino acids. CDR3 bases: TGTGCCAGCAGCCGCGACAGGGGAGAACCTGAGCAGTTCTTC. This gives the protein CASSRDRGEPEQFF.

The chain recombines TRBV27 with TRBJ2-7; 8 positions match TRBD1. J was trimmed by 0 bases and V by 9 bases; bases with no gene match: 7. Germline-derived CDR1 and CDR2 are MNHEY and SMNVEV (reference sequence). The CDR3 is 14 amino acids. The CDR3 nucleotides read TGTGCCAGTTCGGGGACAGGAGTCTCCTACGAGCAGTACTTC. This translates into CASSGTGVSYEQYF.

This chain links TRBV11-3 with TRBJ1-1; D is ambiguous. The V end lost 4 bases, the J end lost 1 base, and 7 bases lay between the germline ends. The CDR3 runs to 13 residues. Germline assignment: CDR1 SGHNT and CDR2 YENEEA. The CDR3 DNA reads as TGTGCCAGCAGCTATACAGCGAACACTGAAGCTTTCTTT. Its protein product is CASSYTANTEAFF.

This chain uses TRBV10-1 with TRBJ2-1; tentatively, D is TRBD2 (6 bases). The CDR3 spans 15 residues. Trimming shortened V by 2 bases and J by 0 bases, and 8 bases separated the two germline ends. Germline V gene data show CDR1 as WNHNN and CDR2 as SYGVQD (reference sequence). The CDR3 DNA is TGCGCCAGCAGTGAGGACGGGAGCTCCTACAATGAGCAGTTCTTC. Translating it yields CASSEDGSSYNEQFF.

This rearrangement joins TRBV11-2 to TRBJ2-7; perhaps TRBD1 as D (5 bases). Deletions cut 0 bases from V and 7 bases from J, with 16 bases between. CDR3 length: 15 amino acids. The germline CDR1 and CDR2 sequences are SGHAT and FQNNGV. As DNA, the CDR3 is TGTGCCAGCAGCTTAGATGGAGTAGGGGTTCGGGAGCAGTACTTC. Protein product: CASSLDGVGVREQYF.

V is TRBV12-5 and J is TRBJ1-1, with D unresolved. This CDR3 region has 13 residues. Per germline, CDR1 LGHNT and CDR2 FRNRAP. V lost 6 bases, J lost 1 base, and 9 bases lay in between. The CDR3 is CASGVRGNTEAFF. As DNA, the CDR3 is TGTGCTAGTGGGGTCCGGGGGAACACTGAAGCTTTCTTT.

V is TRBV6-1 and J is TRBJ2-7; TRBD1 matches at 8 bases. Per the germline V gene, CDR1 is MNHNS and CDR2 is SASEGT. This CDR3 is built from 14 residues. V gave up 5 bases and J gave up 3 bases; unmatched junction bases: 6. The CDR3 loop is CASSPHGTGYEQYF. In nucleotides, the CDR3 is TGTGCCAGCAGTCCCCACGGGACAGGCTACGAGCAGTACTTC.

The gene calls are TRBV15 and TRBJ2-1, with 7 bases fitting TRBD2. V was pared by 5 bases and J by 6 bases, with 16 bases of the junction left unmatched. Germline values: CDR1 LNHNV, CDR2 YYDKDF (reference sequence). This CDR3 has 17 residues. The CDR3 loop is CATSSVGSPTSANEQFF. The CDR3 DNA sequence: TGTGCCACCAGCTCCGTAGGTAGCCCTACTAGCGCCAATGAGCAGTTCTTC.

This rearrangement joins TRBV6-1 to TRBJ2-1, with D perhaps TRBD2 (5 bases). The V gene lost 1 base and the J gene lost 6 bases, with 10 bases spanning the gap. CDR1 and CDR2 (germline): MNHNS, SASEGT. CDR3 length: 14 residues. DNA of the CDR3: TGTGCCAGCAGTGAAGGACTATTCCCCAATGAGCAGTTCTTC. Encoded protein: CASSEGLFPNEQFF.

V is TRBV7-3 and J is TRBJ2-5, with D possibly TRBD1 on 6 matching bases. The CDR3 runs 15 residues. CDR1 is SGHTA, CDR2 FQGTGA, per germline. Trimming took 5 bases from V and 2 from J, leaving 15 bases between them. The CDR3 DNA is TGTGCCAGCAGCCCACGAAGGGGGTTTCAAGAGACCCAGTACTTC. It encodes CASSPRRGFQETQYF.